This T cell receptor (beta chain) emerged from a study of blood T cell repertoires in COVID-19. Study at large: Samples taken during acute and convalescent COVID-19 were collected in the United States, Italy and Spain.

V lost 2 bases and J 13 bases, leaving 18 bases between the germline ends. The CDR3 contains 15 residues. Germline assignment: CDR1 MNHEY and CDR2 SVGEGT. In the authors' methods: By means of reference gene primer amplification, nucleated cell counts were estimated. Some clones are missing from TCRdb's copy, which holds only in-frame ones; the method was immunoSEQ multiplex PCR. That table supplies the V and J calls and clone size; D and trimming were determined from the DNA. The sample shows about 120,000 clones, roughly 80% of them seen only once. The clonotype comes from a human donor in a cohort sampled during active COVID-19. Sequencing input: peripheral blood. The chain recombines TRBV6-2 or TRBV6-3 with TRBJ1-6, with D maybe TRBD1 (6 bases). The CDR3 here is CASSYPAGAGAPLHF. The CDR3 bases are TGTGCCAGCAGTTACCCCGCAGGGGCAGGGGCGCCCCTCCACTTT.